The entry below describes one T cell receptor beta chain. This clone's antigen is unknown. Base qualities are not recorded, but no much larger clone differs from it by a single base. Per the publication, the time point label means: about 28 days (+/-7) after the second vaccine dose. AZD1222 recipients given second doses at about 4 weeks or at about 12 weeks were pooled, since spike-specific TCR depth and breadth were not found to differ between the two schedules. Samples from vaccinated people were obtained from the UK trials COV001 and COV002, which included a single-blind randomized controlled phase 2/3 trial of AZD1222 (ChAdOx1 nCoV-19) in healthy adults. Trial participant PBMC samples were collected at day 0 and day 28 after the second dose for TCRbeta chain sequencing. This entry comes from a study of T cell responses to AZD1222 COVID-19 vaccine (dated by TCRdb to 2020 to 2023). For context, the study as a whole: A total of 230 to 250 trial participants underwent TCR sequencing, of whom some 210 received two doses of AZD1222 and approximately 25 received two doses of the MenACWY control vaccine. Trial participants were enrolled by age into subgroups of 18-55, 56-69 and 70-plus years, and around 150, 28 and 57 TCR-sequenced participants, respectively, were included in these subgroups. Here is what the overall study found, with its caveats: After two AZD1222 doses, both the breadth and the depth of spike-specific TCRs were significantly higher than at day 0 and than in MenACWY recipients. Nearly half of unique spike-specific TCRs reportedly recognized epitopes outside regions mutated in the B.1.351 and B.1.1.7 variants. CD4 TCRs associated with the vaccine covered the entire spike protein, and the dominant responses were in regions 160-218 and 743-854. Only a handful of AZD1222 recipients were SARS-CoV-2 seropositive at baseline, limiting conclusions about previously exposed vaccinees. Because no day 14 peak-response samples were available, the repertoires could be characterized only after the peak T cell response. Participants were mostly white British, with more females than males. The authors suggested clonal diversity may have been underestimated. The 56-69-year group was small, and its depth increase did not reach significance, likely because of low power.

The germline ends are 10 bases apart after V is trimmed by 2 bases and J by 0 bases. CDR1 and CDR2 were assigned from the germline V gene as SGHTA and FQGNSA. From cysteine to phenylalanine, the CDR3 is 15 amino acids long. Kept here is only the CDR3 DNA, which spans 45 bases and is read in frame from base 1. The CDR3 regions of human TCRbeta chains were analyzed by immunosequencing. The source study handled its data this way. Repertoire TCRs were matched against a reference library of SARS-CoV-2-specific TCRs generated with the MIRA antigen-specificity platform. Breadth was defined as the fraction of unique TCRs that were SARS-CoV-2-associated. Depth was defined as the fraction of total T cells that were SARS-CoV-2-associated. Using the MIRA data, each spike-specific TCR was assigned both to the spike region to which the TCR was reactive and to a CD4 or CD8 class. Log10-transformed breadth and depth values were compared by one-way ANOVA with Sidak's multiple comparisons tests. The clones in this table, taken by TCRdb from immuneACCESS, are in-frame only. Not every clone is retained; where verified, under half of the shortfall comes from an unresolved V gene, and the cause of the rest is unknown. Clone size and V and J calls were adopted from that table, with D and trimming inferred from the DNA. Within this sample are about 42,000 clones, with approximately 88% of them counted one time only. Approximately 25% of the sample belongs to the ten largest clones.

This clonotype originated in an adult who received the AZD1222 COVID-19 vaccine. Recombination linked TRBV7-2 to TRBJ1-1, with an unclear D gene assignment. The sequenced sample was peripheral blood, obtained 28 days after the second AZD1222 dose. In nucleotide form, the sequence is TGTGCCAGCAGCTTATGGGCAAAACTGAACACTGAAGCTTTCTTT. This yields the protein CASSLWAKLNTEAFF.